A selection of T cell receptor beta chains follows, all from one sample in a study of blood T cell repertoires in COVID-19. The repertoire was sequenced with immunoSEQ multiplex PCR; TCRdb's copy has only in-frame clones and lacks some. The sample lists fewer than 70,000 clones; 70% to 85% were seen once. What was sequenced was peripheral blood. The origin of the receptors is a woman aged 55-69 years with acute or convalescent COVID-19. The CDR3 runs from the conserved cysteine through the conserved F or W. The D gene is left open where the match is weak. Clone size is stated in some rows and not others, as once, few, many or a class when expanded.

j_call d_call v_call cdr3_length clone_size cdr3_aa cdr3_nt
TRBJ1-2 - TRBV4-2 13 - CASSQERSYGYTF TGTGCCAGCAGCCAAGAACGGTCCTATGGCTACACCTTC
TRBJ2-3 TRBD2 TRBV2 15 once CASSDSGGVTDTQYF TGTGCCAGCAGTGACAGCGGGGGGGTCACAGATACGCAGTATTTT
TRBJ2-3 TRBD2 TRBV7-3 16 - CASSLGLAGSGDTQYF TGTGCCAGCAGCTTGGGACTAGCGGGGTCGGGAGATACGCAGTATTTT
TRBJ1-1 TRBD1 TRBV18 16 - CASSPKVVVQGTEAFF TGTGCCAGCTCACCGAAGGTGGTCGTACAGGGGACTGAAGCTTTCTTT
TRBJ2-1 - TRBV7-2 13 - CASSPRRDNEQFF TGTGCCAGCAGCCCAAGGAGGGACAATGAGCAGTTCTTC
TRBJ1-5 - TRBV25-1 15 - CASSERGGGNQPQHF TGTGCCAGCAGTGAACGGGGTGGGGGCAATCAGCCCCAGCATTTT
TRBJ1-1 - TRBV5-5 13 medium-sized CASSLGVNTEAFF TGTGCCAGCAGCTTGGGCGTGAACACTGAAGCTTTCTTT
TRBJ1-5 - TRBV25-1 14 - CASSEYGGVQPQHF TGTGCCAGCAGTGAATACGGGGGGGTTCAGCCCCAGCATTTT
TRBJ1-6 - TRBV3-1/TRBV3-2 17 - CASSRWDISSYNSPLHF TGTGCCAGCAGCCGTTGGGACATTAGCTCCTATAATTCACCCCTCCACTTT
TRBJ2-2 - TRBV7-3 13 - CASSLRGTGELFF TGTGCCAGCAGCTTGAGGGGGACCGGGGAGCTGTTTTTT
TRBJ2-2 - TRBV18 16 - CASSRKSEGLTGELFF TGTGCCAGCTCACGAAAGTCGGAGGGTTTAACCGGGGAGCTGTTTTTT
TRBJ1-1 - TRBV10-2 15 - CATTVTHGMNTEAFF TGCGCCACGACGGTTACACACGGGATGAACACTGAAGCTTTCTTT
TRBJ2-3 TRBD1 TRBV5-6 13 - CASSRTGPDTQYF TGTGCCAGCAGCCGGACAGGGCCAGATACGCAGTATTTT
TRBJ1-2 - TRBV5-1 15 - CASSHGRQIRQGYTF TGCGCCAGCAGCCACGGACGACAGATCCGCCAAGGCTACACCTTC
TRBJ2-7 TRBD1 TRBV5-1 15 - CASSPLRQGAGEQYF TGCGCCAGCAGCCCTCTCAGACAGGGGGCGGGAGAGCAGTACTTC
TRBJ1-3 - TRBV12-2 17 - CASRFGHRLLSGNTIYF TGTGCAAGTCGCTTCGGCCACAGGTTACTCTCTGGAAACACCATATATTTT
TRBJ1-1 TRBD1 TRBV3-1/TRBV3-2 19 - CASSRRTWTGLAPTDEAFF TGTGCCAGCAGCCGGCGTACCTGGACAGGGTTGGCCCCCACCGATGAAGCTTTCTTT
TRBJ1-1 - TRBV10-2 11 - CASRQGGEAFF TGCGCCAGCAGACAGGGTGGTGAAGCTTTCTTT
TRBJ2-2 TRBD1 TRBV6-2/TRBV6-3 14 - CASSYAGTVRELFF TGTGCCAGCAGTTACGCCGGGACAGTCCGGGAGCTGTTTTTT
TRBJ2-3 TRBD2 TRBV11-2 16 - CASSLLTSGGPDTQYF TGTGCCAGCAGCTTATTGACTAGCGGGGGGCCAGATACGCAGTATTTT
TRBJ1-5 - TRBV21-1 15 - CASSKGQAPNQPQHF TGTGCCAGCAGCAAAGGGCAGGCCCCCAATCAGCCCCAGCATTTT
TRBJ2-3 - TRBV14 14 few CASSQGSRGDTQYF TGTGCCAGCAGCCAGGGGTCTAGGGGAGATACGCAGTATTTT
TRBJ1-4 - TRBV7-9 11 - CASSFGEKLFF TGTGCCAGCAGCTTCGGTGAAAAACTGTTTTTT
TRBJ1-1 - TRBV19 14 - CASSTPQGRDRAFF TGTGCCAGTAGTACCCCGCAGGGGAGGGATCGAGCTTTCTTT
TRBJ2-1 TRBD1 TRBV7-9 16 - CASSLVPGQGIDEQFF TGTGCCAGCAGCTTAGTCCCGGGACAGGGTATAGATGAGCAGTTCTTC
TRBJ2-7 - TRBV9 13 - CAGPGDAIYEQYF TGTGCCGGCCCGGGGGACGCAATCTACGAGCAGTACTTC
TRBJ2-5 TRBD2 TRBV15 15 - CATSRGGLAGETQYF TGTGCCACCAGCAGAGGTGGACTAGCGGGAGAGACCCAGTACTTC
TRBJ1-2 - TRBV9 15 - CASSGGDGANYGYTF TGTGCCAGCAGCGGGGGGGACGGAGCTAACTATGGCTACACCTTC
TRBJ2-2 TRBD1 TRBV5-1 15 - CASSRTGDDTGELFF TGCGCCAGCAGCAGGACAGGGGACGACACCGGGGAGCTGTTTTTT
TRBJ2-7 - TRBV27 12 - CASSSDSYEQYF TGTGCCAGCAGTTCCGACAGCTACGAGCAGTACTTC
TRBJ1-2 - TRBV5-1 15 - CASSLAGGANYGYTF TGCGCCAGCAGCCTGGCTGGGGGGGCTAACTATGGCTACACCTTC
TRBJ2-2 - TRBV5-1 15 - CASSPADGNTGELFF TGCGCCAGCAGCCCAGCGGACGGAAACACCGGGGAGCTGTTTTTT
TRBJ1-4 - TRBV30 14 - CAWRGGATNEKLFF TGTGCCTGGAGGGGGGGGGCAACTAATGAAAAACTGTTTTTT
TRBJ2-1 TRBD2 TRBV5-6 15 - CASSLFSGGHNEQFF TGTGCCAGCAGCTTATTTAGCGGGGGTCACAATGAGCAGTTCTTC
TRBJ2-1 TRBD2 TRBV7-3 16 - CASSLIGGGSYNEQFF TGTGCCAGCAGCTTAATAGGCGGGGGCTCCTACAATGAGCAGTTCTTC
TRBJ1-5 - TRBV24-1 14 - CATSGGTDNQPQHF TGTGCCACCAGTGGCGGGACGGACAATCAGCCCCAGCATTTT
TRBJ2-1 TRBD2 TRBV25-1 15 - CASQPSGGAYNEQFF TGTGCCAGCCAACCTAGCGGGGGGGCCTACAATGAGCAGTTCTTC
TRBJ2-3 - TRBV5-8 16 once CASSIRQVGGTDTQYF TGTGCCAGCAGCATCCGACAGGTCGGAGGCACAGATACGCAGTATTTT
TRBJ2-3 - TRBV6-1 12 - CASSELTDTQYF TGTGCCAGCAGTGAACTCACAGATACGCAGTATTTT
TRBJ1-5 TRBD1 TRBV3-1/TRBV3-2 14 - CASSQAGGKQPQHF TGTGCCAGCAGCCAAGCAGGGGGAAAGCAGCCCCAGCATTTT
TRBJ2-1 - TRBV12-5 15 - CASGPRGASYNEQFF TGTGCTAGTGGCCCTCGAGGAGCTTCCTACAATGAGCAGTTCTTC
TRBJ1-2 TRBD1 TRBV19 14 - CASSPQGQGLSSFF TGTGCCAGTAGTCCCCAAGGACAGGGGCTTTCTTCCTTTTTC
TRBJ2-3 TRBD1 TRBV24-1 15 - CATSDPGTGTDTQYF TGTGCCACCAGTGACCCCGGGACAGGGACAGATACGCAGTATTTT
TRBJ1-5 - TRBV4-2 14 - CASSQAAGYQPQHF TGTGCCAGCAGCCAGGCTGCAGGGTATCAGCCCCAGCATTTT
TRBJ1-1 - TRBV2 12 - CASSLSNTEAFF TGTGCCAGCAGTCTCTCGAACACTGAAGCTTTCTTT
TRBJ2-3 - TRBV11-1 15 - CASSWAPESQDTQYF TGTGCCAGCAGCTGGGCGCCGGAATCGCAAGATACGCAGTATTTT
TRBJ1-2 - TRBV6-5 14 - CASRLDFGVYGYTF TGTGCCAGCAGGCTCGATTTTGGAGTCTATGGCTACACCTTC
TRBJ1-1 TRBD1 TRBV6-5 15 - CASSSTGTGEAEAFF TGTGCCAGCAGTTCCACCGGGACAGGGGAGGCTGAAGCTTTCTTT
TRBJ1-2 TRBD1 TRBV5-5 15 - CASSLDRGPVYGYTF TGTGCCAGCAGCTTGGACAGGGGGCCCGTCTATGGCTACACCTTC
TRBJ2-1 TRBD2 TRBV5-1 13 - CASRLAGRNEQFF TGCGCCAGCCGACTAGCGGGCCGCAATGAGCAGTTCTTC